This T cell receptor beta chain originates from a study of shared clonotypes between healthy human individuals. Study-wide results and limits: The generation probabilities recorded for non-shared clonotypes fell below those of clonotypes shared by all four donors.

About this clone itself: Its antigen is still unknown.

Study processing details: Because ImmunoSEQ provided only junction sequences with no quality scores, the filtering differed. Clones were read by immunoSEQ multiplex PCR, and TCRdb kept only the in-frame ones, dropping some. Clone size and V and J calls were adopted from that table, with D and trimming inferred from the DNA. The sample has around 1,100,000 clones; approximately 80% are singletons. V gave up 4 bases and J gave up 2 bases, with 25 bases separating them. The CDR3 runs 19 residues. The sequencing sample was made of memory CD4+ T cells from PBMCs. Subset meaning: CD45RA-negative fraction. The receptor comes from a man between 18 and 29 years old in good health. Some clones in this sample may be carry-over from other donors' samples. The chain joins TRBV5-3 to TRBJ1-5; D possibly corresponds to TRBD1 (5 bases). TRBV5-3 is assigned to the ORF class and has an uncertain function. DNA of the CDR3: TGTGCCAGAAGCCCGGGACGGCCGCAGCCGCCGAGGGGCAATCAGCCCCAGCATTTT. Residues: CARSPGRPQPPRGNQPQHF.